These T cell receptor beta chains were read from a single sample in a study of T cells after yellow fever vaccination. TCRdb recomputed calls from the 5' RACE reads with MiXCR, one row per CDR3 protein. The data contain a few hundred thousand distinct CDR3 sequences, approximately 4.3% of them singletons. The sequencing used PBMCs, collected 15 days after the yellow fever booster vaccination. The receptors were sampled from a man younger than 35 who received the YFV17D yellow fever vaccine. Both conserved end residues are part of each CDR3. A D gene is named only where the DNA matches it firmly. Clone size is stated in some rows and not others, as once, few, many or a class when expanded.

V gene: TRBV18
J gene: TRBJ1-1
clone size: few
D gene: TRBD1
CDR3 length: 14
CDR3 protein: CASSLGTGGTEAFF
CDR3 DNA: TGTGCCAGCTCACTAGGGACAGGGGGCACTGAAGCTTTCTTT

V gene: TRBV20-1
J gene: TRBJ1-1
clone size: many
D gene: .
CDR3 length: 16
CDR3 protein: CSAPGGGHGMSTEAFF
CDR3 DNA: TGCAGTGCTCCCGGCGGGGGCCACGGTATGAGCACTGAAGCTTTCTTT

V gene: TRBV7-2
J gene: TRBJ2-3
clone size: many
D gene: TRBD2
CDR3 length: 13
CDR3 protein: CASRGGVPDTQYF
CDR3 DNA: TGTGCCAGCAGGGGAGGGGTCCCAGATACGCAGTATTTT

V gene: TRBV6-2/TRBV6-3
J gene: TRBJ1-1
clone size: few
D gene: TRBD1
CDR3 length: 16
CDR3 protein: CASSSPPTGSRTEAFF
CDR3 DNA: TGTGCCAGCAGTTCCCCGCCGACAGGGTCTCGAACTGAAGCTTTCTTT

V gene: TRBV12-3/TRBV12-4
J gene: TRBJ1-4
clone size: many
D gene: TRBD1
CDR3 length: 15
CDR3 protein: CASRPTGTGGEKLFF
CDR3 DNA: TGTGCCAGCAGACCTACCGGGACAGGGGGTGAAAAACTGTTTTTT

V gene: TRBV29-1
J gene: TRBJ2-2
clone size: many
D gene: .
CDR3 length: 15
CDR3 protein: CSVELKGLYTGELFF
CDR3 DNA: TGCAGCGTTGAACTGAAGGGATTATACACCGGGGAGCTGTTTTTT

V gene: TRBV7-9
J gene: TRBJ1-1
clone size: .
D gene: .
CDR3 length: 13
CDR3 protein: CASSPGLLLGAFF
CDR3 DNA: TGTGCCAGCAGCCCCGGACTCCTACTCGGAGCTTTCTTT

V gene: TRBV2
J gene: TRBJ1-2
clone size: .
D gene: TRBD1
CDR3 length: 15
CDR3 protein: CARDLTGGQNYGYTF
CDR3 DNA: TGTGCCAGGGATCTGACAGGGGGGCAGAACTATGGCTACACCTTC

V gene: TRBV6-2/TRBV6-3
J gene: TRBJ2-1
clone size: many
D gene: .
CDR3 length: 15
CDR3 protein: CASSSLRVSYNEQFF
CDR3 DNA: TGTGCCAGCAGCTCCCTCCGGGTTTCCTACAATGAGCAGTTCTTC

V gene: TRBV20-1
J gene: TRBJ1-1
clone size: .
D gene: .
CDR3 length: 14
CDR3 protein: CSAHRGPRGTEAFF
CDR3 DNA: TGCAGTGCTCACCGGGGTCCTAGGGGCACTGAAGCTTTCTTT

V gene: TRBV5-1
J gene: TRBJ2-3
clone size: many
D gene: .
CDR3 length: 13
CDR3 protein: CASSSEAVDTQYF
CDR3 DNA: TGCGCCAGCAGCTCCGAAGCCGTGGATACGCAGTATTTT

V gene: TRBV7-3
J gene: TRBJ2-3
clone size: few
D gene: TRBD2
CDR3 length: 16
CDR3 protein: CASSLLRGGNTDTQYF
CDR3 DNA: TGTGCCAGCAGCTTATTGCGGGGGGGTAACACAGATACGCAGTATTTT

V gene: TRBV20-1
J gene: TRBJ2-1
clone size: many
D gene: .
CDR3 length: 11
CDR3 protein: CSAFDAGGQFF
CDR3 DNA: TGCAGTGCTTTTGATGCCGGCGGGCAGTTCTTC

V gene: TRBV19
J gene: TRBJ1-2
clone size: .
D gene: TRBD1
CDR3 length: 14
CDR3 protein: CASTRDRVYYGYTF
CDR3 DNA: TGTGCCAGTACCCGGGACAGGGTTTACTATGGCTACACCTTC

V gene: TRBV20-1
J gene: TRBJ1-5
clone size: .
D gene: .
CDR3 length: 12
CDR3 protein: CSADSANQPQHF
CDR3 DNA: TGCAGTGCTGACAGTGCCAATCAGCCCCAGCATTTT

V gene: TRBV15
J gene: TRBJ2-1
clone size: few
D gene: TRBD2
CDR3 length: 16
CDR3 protein: CATSRALTSGGNEQFF
CDR3 DNA: TGTGCCACCAGCAGGGCGCTGACTAGCGGGGGCAATGAGCAGTTCTTC

V gene: TRBV7-9
J gene: TRBJ2-6
clone size: few
D gene: TRBD2
CDR3 length: 18
CDR3 protein: CASRLAGGPGSGANVLTF
CDR3 DNA: TGTGCCAGCAGGCTAGCGGGGGGGCCTGGTTCTGGGGCCAACGTCCTGACTTTC

V gene: TRBV5-1
J gene: TRBJ2-1
clone size: .
D gene: .
CDR3 length: 14
CDR3 protein: CASSLAQGKNEQFF
CDR3 DNA: TGCGCCAGCAGCTTGGCCCAGGGAAAAAATGAGCAGTTCTTC

V gene: TRBV11-1
J gene: TRBJ2-3
clone size: few
D gene: .
CDR3 length: 15
CDR3 protein: CASRPEGTWTDTQYF
CDR3 DNA: TGTGCCAGCCGACCCGAGGGGACGTGGACAGATACGCAGTATTTT

V gene: TRBV12-3/TRBV12-4
J gene: TRBJ1-1
clone size: .
D gene: .
CDR3 length: 14
CDR3 protein: CAVPARAGNTEAFF
CDR3 DNA: TGTGCCGTCCCTGCCCGGGCCGGGAACACTGAAGCTTTCTTT

V gene: TRBV15
J gene: TRBJ2-5
clone size: many
D gene: .
CDR3 length: 12
CDR3 protein: CATRRGGETQYF
CDR3 DNA: TGTGCCACTAGGAGGGGTGGGGAGACCCAGTACTTC

V gene: TRBV10-3
J gene: TRBJ2-3
clone size: few
D gene: TRBD2
CDR3 length: 16
CDR3 protein: CAIRDSSGRSTDTQYF
CDR3 DNA: TGTGCCATCAGAGACTCTAGCGGGAGGAGCACAGATACGCAGTATTTT

V gene: TRBV7-9
J gene: TRBJ2-5
clone size: .
D gene: .
CDR3 length: 13
CDR3 protein: CASRRGIQETQYF
CDR3 DNA: TGTGCCAGCCGACGGGGGATTCAAGAGACCCAGTACTTC

V gene: TRBV4-1
J gene: TRBJ1-6
clone size: .
D gene: .
CDR3 length: 16
CDR3 protein: CASSQALRVRNSPLHF
CDR3 DNA: TGCGCCAGCAGCCAAGCCCTCAGGGTCCGGAATTCACCCCTCCACTTT

V gene: TRBV7-2
J gene: TRBJ1-2
clone size: many
D gene: .
CDR3 length: 15
CDR3 protein: CASSSRTEQTYGYTF
CDR3 DNA: TGTGCCAGCAGCTCAAGAACAGAACAAACCTATGGCTACACCTTC

V gene: TRBV5-5
J gene: TRBJ1-3
clone size: few
D gene: TRBD1
CDR3 length: 13
CDR3 protein: CASSGDRGNTIYF
CDR3 DNA: TGTGCCAGCAGCGGGGACAGGGGAAACACCATATATTTT

V gene: TRBV9
J gene: TRBJ2-7
clone size: many
D gene: .
CDR3 length: 13
CDR3 protein: CASSVTEGYEQYF
CDR3 DNA: TGTGCCAGCAGCGTGACCGAAGGATACGAGCAGTACTTC

V gene: TRBV29-1
J gene: TRBJ2-7
clone size: many
D gene: .
CDR3 length: 12
CDR3 protein: CSTMTDSYEQYF
CDR3 DNA: TGCAGCACAATGACGGACTCCTACGAGCAGTACTTC

V gene: TRBV29-1
J gene: TRBJ1-2
clone size: many
D gene: .
CDR3 length: 11
CDR3 protein: CSVDASHGYTF
CDR3 DNA: TGCAGCGTTGACGCCAGCCATGGCTACACCTTC

V gene: TRBV2
J gene: TRBJ2-3
clone size: few
D gene: TRBD2
CDR3 length: 22
CDR3 protein: CASSEALRGLAEIITSTDTQYF
CDR3 DNA: TGTGCCAGCAGTGAAGCGCTTCGTGGACTAGCGGAAATTATAACTAGCACAGATACGCAGTATTTT

V gene: TRBV7-3
J gene: TRBJ1-1
clone size: many
D gene: .
CDR3 length: 14
CDR3 protein: CASSVMGEDTEAFF
CDR3 DNA: TGTGCCAGCAGCGTAATGGGGGAGGACACTGAAGCTTTCTTT

V gene: TRBV6-5
J gene: TRBJ2-3
clone size: few
D gene: .
CDR3 length: 16
CDR3 protein: CASSYLSAASTDTQYF
CDR3 DNA: TGTGCCAGCAGTTACCTTTCGGCCGCCAGCACAGATACGCAGTATTTT

V gene: TRBV5-1
J gene: TRBJ2-3
clone size: .
D gene: .
CDR3 length: 13
CDR3 protein: CASSFDFSDTQYF
CDR3 DNA: TGCGCCAGCAGCTTTGACTTCTCAGATACGCAGTATTTT

V gene: TRBV5-1
J gene: TRBJ2-6
clone size: many
D gene: .
CDR3 length: 15
CDR3 protein: CASSPTGSGANVLTF
CDR3 DNA: TGCGCCAGCAGCCCCACCGGATCTGGGGCCAACGTCCTGACTTTC